The source of this TCR beta chain is a study of T cells in Graves' hyperthyroidism and ophthalmopathy. Broader study findings: Blood shared most expanded thyroid clonotypes above 0.001.

CDR3 size: 15 residues. The germline V and J ends were trimmed by 8 bases and 3 bases, with 20 bases remaining between them. The V gene's germline CDR1 is MDHEN and CDR2 SYDVKM. Using around 10 ml of fresh peripheral blood, PBMCs were prepared. RNA transcripts provided the source from which TCR beta CDR3 regions were amplified. A first-round RT-PCR of the TCR CDR3 used the HTBI primer set. Each CDR3 protein is one row after TCRdb ran MiXCR on the multiplex PCR reads. The sample includes 750,000 to 950,000 distinct CDR3 sequences, 38% of them seen just once. Notes on this clonotype: The antigen is undetermined.

The sample taken for sequencing was blood. The chain carries TRBV28 and TRBJ2-7, with D possibly being TRBD2 (5 bases). The sequence was obtained from a man aged 18-30 years with Graves' hyperthyroidism. CDR3: CASCPSTSPHYEQYF. The CDR3 DNA reads as TGTGCCAGCTGTCCCTCTACTAGTCCCCACTACGAGCAGTACTTC.